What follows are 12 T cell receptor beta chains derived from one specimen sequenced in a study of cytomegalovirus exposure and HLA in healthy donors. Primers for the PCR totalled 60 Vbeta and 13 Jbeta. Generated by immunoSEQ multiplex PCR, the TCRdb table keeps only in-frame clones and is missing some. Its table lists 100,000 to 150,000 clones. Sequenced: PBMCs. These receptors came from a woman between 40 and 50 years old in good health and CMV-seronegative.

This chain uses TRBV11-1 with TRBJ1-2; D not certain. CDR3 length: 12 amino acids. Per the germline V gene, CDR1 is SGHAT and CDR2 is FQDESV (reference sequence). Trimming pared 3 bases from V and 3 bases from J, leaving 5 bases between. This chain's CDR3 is CASSFSDYGYTF. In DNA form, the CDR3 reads TGTGCCAGCAGCTTCTCGGACTATGGCTACACCTTC.

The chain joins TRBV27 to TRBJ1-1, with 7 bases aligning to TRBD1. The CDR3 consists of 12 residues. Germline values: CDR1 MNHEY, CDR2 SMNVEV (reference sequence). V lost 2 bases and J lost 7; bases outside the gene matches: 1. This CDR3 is CASSLGDSEAFF. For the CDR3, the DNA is TGTGCCAGCAGTTTAGGGGACAGTGAAGCTTTCTTT.

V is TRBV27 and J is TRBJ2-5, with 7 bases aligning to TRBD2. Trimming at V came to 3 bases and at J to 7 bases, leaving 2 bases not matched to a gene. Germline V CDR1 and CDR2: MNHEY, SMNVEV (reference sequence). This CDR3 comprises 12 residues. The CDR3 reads CASSFWGGTQYF. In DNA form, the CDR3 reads TGTGCCAGCAGTTTCTGGGGGGGGACCCAGTACTTC.

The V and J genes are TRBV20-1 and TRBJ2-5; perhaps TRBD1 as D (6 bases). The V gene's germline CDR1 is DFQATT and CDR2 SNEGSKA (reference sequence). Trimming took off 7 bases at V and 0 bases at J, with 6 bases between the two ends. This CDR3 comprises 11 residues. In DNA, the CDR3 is TGCAGTGGACAGGACCAAGAGACCCAGTACTTC. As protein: CSGQDQETQYF.

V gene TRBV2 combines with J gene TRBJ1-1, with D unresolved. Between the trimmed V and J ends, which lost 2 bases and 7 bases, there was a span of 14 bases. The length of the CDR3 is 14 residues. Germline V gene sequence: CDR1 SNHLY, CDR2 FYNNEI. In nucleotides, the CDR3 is TGTGCCAGCAGTGAAACGGGTTACACGAATGAAGCTTTCTTT. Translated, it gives CASSETGYTNEAFF.

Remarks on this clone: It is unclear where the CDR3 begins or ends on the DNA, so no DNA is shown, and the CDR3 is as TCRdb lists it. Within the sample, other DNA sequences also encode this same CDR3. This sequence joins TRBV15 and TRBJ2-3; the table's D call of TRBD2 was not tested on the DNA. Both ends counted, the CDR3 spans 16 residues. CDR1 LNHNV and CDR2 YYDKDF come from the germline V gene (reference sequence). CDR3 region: CATSILASGATDTQYF.

The CDR3 is CASSLGTGIPGNTIYF. CDR3 coding DNA: TGTGCCAGCAGCCTAGGGACAGGGATACCTGGAAACACCATATATTTT. The chain carries TRBV5-4 and TRBJ1-3; the match to TRBD1 covers 9 bases. V lost 4 bases and J lost 2; bases outside the gene matches: 7. Germline V gives CDR1 SGHNT, CDR2 YYREEE (reference sequence). The CDR3 sequence is 16 residues long.

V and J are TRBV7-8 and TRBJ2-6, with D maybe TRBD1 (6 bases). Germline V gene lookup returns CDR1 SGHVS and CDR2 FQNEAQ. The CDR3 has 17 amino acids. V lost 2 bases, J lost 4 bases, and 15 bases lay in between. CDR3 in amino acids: CASSLFFQGQGANVLTF. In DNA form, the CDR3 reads TGTGCCAGCAGCTTATTTTTTCAGGGGCAGGGGGCCAACGTCCTGACTTTC.

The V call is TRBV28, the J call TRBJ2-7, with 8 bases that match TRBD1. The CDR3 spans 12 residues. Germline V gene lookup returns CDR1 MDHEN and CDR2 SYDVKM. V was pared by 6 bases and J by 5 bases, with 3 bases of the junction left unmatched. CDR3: CASRDRGHEQYV. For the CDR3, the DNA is TGTGCCAGCAGAGACAGGGGTCACGAGCAGTACGTC.

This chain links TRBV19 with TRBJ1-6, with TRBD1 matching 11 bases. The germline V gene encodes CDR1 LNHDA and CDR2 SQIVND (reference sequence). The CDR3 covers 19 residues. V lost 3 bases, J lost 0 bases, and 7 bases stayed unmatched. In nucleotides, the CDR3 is TGTGCCAGTAGTATCTACCGGGACAGGGGGAGCTCCTATAATTCACCCCTCCACTTT. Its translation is CASSIYRDRGSSYNSPLHF. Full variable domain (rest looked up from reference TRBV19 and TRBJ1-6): DGGITQSPKYLFRKEGQNVTLSCEQNLNHDAMYWYRQDPGQGLRLIYYSQIVNDFQKGDIAEGYSVSREKKESFPLTVTSAQKNPTAFYLCASSIYRDRGSSYNSPLHFGNGTRLTVT.

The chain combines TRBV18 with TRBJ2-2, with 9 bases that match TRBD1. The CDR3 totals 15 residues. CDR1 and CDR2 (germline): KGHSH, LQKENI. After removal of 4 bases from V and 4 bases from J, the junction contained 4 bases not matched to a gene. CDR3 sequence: CASSRDRAATGELFF. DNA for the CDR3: TGTGCCAGCTCACGGGACAGGGCGGCCACCGGGGAGCTGTTTTTT.

CDR3 region: CSGSLAGGRGDEQFF. The CDR3 nucleotides read TGCAGCGGGAGCCTAGCGGGGGGGCGAGGGGATGAGCAGTTCTTC. V gene TRBV29-1 combines with J gene TRBJ2-1; 12 nucleotides agree with TRBD2. V trimming: 7 bases; J trimming: 8 bases; junction bases outside the gene matches: 12. There are 15 residues in the CDR3. Germline loops: CDR1 SQVTM, CDR2 ANQGSEA.